What follows are 23 T cell receptor beta chains derived from one specimen sequenced in a study of blood T cell repertoires in COVID-19. Assay: immunoSEQ multiplex PCR; the TCRdb copy retains only in-frame clones and omits some. The sample lists about 260,000 clones, 75% to 90% occurring once. The sequencing input was peripheral blood. These receptors all come from a woman in her thirties or forties who had recovered from COVID-19.

The chain uses TRBV27 and TRBJ1-2, with D perhaps TRBD1 (6 bases). Looked up from germline, CDR1 is MNHEY and CDR2 is SMNVEV (reference sequence). V dropped 3 bases and J dropped 4 bases, with 18 bases sitting between them. This CDR3 comprises 16 residues. The CDR3 region has the DNA TGTGCCAGCAGTTTTGGCCCCGTAGGGGGTTCCTATGGCTACACCTTC. Its protein product is CASSFGPVGGSYGYTF.

This clone was counted a few times. The gene calls are TRBV16 and TRBJ2-2; 9 nucleotides match TRBD1. V was clipped by 5 bases and J by 7 bases; unmatched bases: 2. The CDR3 is 13 residues long. In germline, CDR1 is KGHSY, CDR2 FQNENV. The CDR3 bases are TGTGCCAGCAGCTCGGACAGGGGCGGGGAGCTGTTTTTT. This sequence encodes CASSSDRGGELFF.

The gene calls are TRBV19 and TRBJ1-1, with 8 bases lining up with TRBD1. There are 12 residues in the CDR3. Per germline, CDR1 LNHDA and CDR2 SQIVND (reference sequence). Germline trimming cut 8 bases from V and 10 bases from J; bases unmatched to any gene: 9. Here the CDR3 reads CASLTRGRGAFF. DNA for the CDR3: TGTGCCAGTCTCACCAGGGGGCGAGGAGCTTTCTTT.

CDR3 sequence: CASSLFGTGDNEQFF. The CDR3 nucleotides read TGTGCCAGCAGCTTATTCGGGACAGGGGACAATGAGCAGTTCTTC. The chain combines TRBV7-3 with TRBJ2-1; TRBD1 agrees at 10 bases. CDR3 length equals 15 residues. Germline CDR1 and CDR2: SGHTA and FQGTGA. With V trimmed by 2 bases and J by 5 bases, 3 bases remained unmatched.

In its sample, this clone was seen a few times. Other DNA sequences in the sample encode the same CDR3. The chain links TRBV20-1 to TRBJ2-7; 7 bases align to TRBD2. This CDR3 has 11 residues. The junction had 4 bases not matched to a gene; V was cut back by 5 bases and J by 6 bases. Germline V gene sequence: CDR1 DFQATT, CDR2 SNEGSKA (reference sequence). The CDR3 DNA is TGCAGTGCTCCGCGGGGGTCCGAGCAGTACTTC. Its protein is CSAPRGSEQYF.

This chain links TRBV27 with TRBJ2-1; D unclear. Germline values: CDR1 MNHEY, CDR2 SMNVEV (reference sequence). Trimming shortened V by 6 bases and J by 9 bases, and 9 bases separated the two germline ends. The CDR3 loop spans 11 amino acids. The DNA for the CDR3 is TGTGCCAGCAGCCTTCCTCCTGAGCAGTTCTTC. Its protein is CASSLPPEQFF.

The rearrangement uses TRBV18 and TRBJ1-2; 10 bases agree with TRBD1. This CDR3 contains 15 residues. Germline V lookup: CDR1 KGHSH, CDR2 LQKENI. J lost 2 bases, V lost 3 bases, and 3 bases had no gene match. The CDR3 bases are TGTGCCAGCTCACCTGGGACAGGGGTAAACTATGGCTACACCTTC. Translated: CASSPGTGVNYGYTF.

V and J are TRBV2 and TRBJ1-1; 7 bases match TRBD1. Germline loops: CDR1 SNHLY, CDR2 FYNNEI. The CDR3 has 14 residues. V dropped 7 bases and J dropped 4; count of bases not matched to a gene: 9. Written as DNA, the CDR3 is TGTGCCAGCACCATTTCCCAGGGGGGCACTGAAGCTTTCTTT. This translates into CASTISQGGTEAFF. Filled out from reference TRBV2 and TRBJ1-1, the complete variable domain reads EPEVTQTPSHQVTQMGQEVILRCVPISNHLYFYWYRQILGQKVEFLVSFYNNEISEKSEIFDDQFSVERPDGSNFTLKIRSTKLEDSAMYFCASTISQGGTEAFFGQGTRLTVV.

The chain carries TRBV5-6 and TRBJ1-4; D gene unclear. V shed 2 bases and J shed 8 bases, with 7 bases lying between them. Germline V gene lookup returns CDR1 SGHDT and CDR2 YYEEEE. This CDR3 is built from 12 residues. CDR3 sequence: CASSFGREKLFF. In nucleotides, the CDR3 is TGTGCCAGCAGCTTCGGTCGCGAAAAACTGTTTTTT.

This chain connects TRBV10-3 to TRBJ1-1; 8 bases agree with TRBD1. This CDR3 has 14 amino acids. The germline CDR1 and CDR2 sequences are ENHRY and SYGVKD. Written as DNA, the CDR3 is TGTGCAACAGGGGGTCAACCCGGGGACACTGAAGCTTTCTTT. Encoded protein: CATGGQPGDTEAFF.

The chain employs TRBV7-9 and TRBJ2-3, with 8 bases matching TRBD1. Trimming at V came to 3 bases and at J to 3 bases, leaving 5 bases not matched to a gene. There are 15 residues in the CDR3. From germline, CDR1 is SEHNR and CDR2 FQNEAQ (reference sequence). CDR3 sequence: CASSFRRTGTDTQYF. In nucleotides, the CDR3 is TGTGCCAGCAGCTTTAGGAGGACAGGGACAGATACGCAGTATTTT.

This chain uses TRBV10-1 with TRBJ2-1; D is perhaps TRBD2 (5 bases). This CDR3 region has 15 residues. V gave up 2 bases and J gave up 1 base, with 9 bases separating them. Germline V gene lookup returns CDR1 WNHNN and CDR2 SYGVQD (reference sequence). CDR3 in DNA: TGCGCCAGCAGTGAGAATCGCGGGTCCTACAATGAGCAGTTCTTC. Amino acids: CASSENRGSYNEQFF.

The genes are TRBV28 and TRBJ1-2; 8 positions match TRBD1. This CDR3 contains 15 residues. The germline V gene encodes CDR1 MDHEN and CDR2 SYDVKM. Trimming cost V 3 bases and J 0 bases; bases outside gene matches: 3. The CDR3, as DNA: TGTGCCAGCAGTTTCCGGGACAGGACTAACTATGGCTACACCTTC. It codes for CASSFRDRTNYGYTF.

The V call is TRBV5-6, the J call TRBJ2-1; TRBD1 matches at 9 bases. CDR1 and CDR2 from the germline V gene are SGHDT and YYEEEE. The CDR3 loop spans 15 amino acids. Losses at the gene ends were 0 bases for V and 5 bases for J; bases not matched to a gene: 3. This chain's CDR3 is CASSLAWTGDNEQFF. DNA for the CDR3: TGTGCCAGCAGCTTGGCTTGGACAGGGGACAATGAGCAGTTCTTC.

CDR3 amino acids: CSALAGGPGYNEQFF. The CDR3 DNA is TGCAGCGCCCTAGCGGGGGGGCCGGGTTACAATGAGCAGTTCTTC. The chain employs TRBV29-1 and TRBJ2-1, with TRBD2 matching over 12 bases. The CDR3 covers 15 residues. V dropped 7 bases and J dropped 4; count of bases not matched to a gene: 8. Germline assignment: CDR1 SQVTM and CDR2 ANQGSEA.

The gene calls are TRBV6-2 or TRBV6-3 and TRBJ2-7; D might be TRBD2 (5 bases). The CDR3 is 14 residues long. CDR1 and CDR2 from the germline V gene are MNHEY and SVGEGT. V lost 5 bases to trimming and J lost 2 bases, with 13 bases between them. The CDR3, as DNA: TGTGCCAGCAGTGCCACCGGGGAAACCTACGAGCAGTACTTC. Amino acid sequence: CASSATGETYEQYF.

The chain couples TRBV7-9 to TRBJ2-5; 13 positions agree with TRBD2. Per germline, CDR1 SEHNR and CDR2 FQNEAQ (reference sequence). The J segment lost 5 bases and the V segment lost 5 bases, leaving 11 bases of the junction unmatched. CDR3 length equals 17 residues. The CDR3 bases are TGTGCCAGCAGCATCCGACTAGCGGGGGGAAACTCGGAGACCCAGTACTTC. It specifies CASSIRLAGGNSETQYF.

This sequence joins TRBV27 and TRBJ1-3; a possible D gene is TRBD1 (5 bases). The germline V gene encodes CDR1 MNHEY and CDR2 SMNVEV (reference sequence). The V and J ends lost 2 bases and 0 bases respectively, with 11 bases between them. The CDR3 loop spans 16 amino acids. The CDR3 region has the DNA TGTGCCAGCAGTTTAGTGGGGCAGCCCTCTGGAAACACCATATATTTT. Translating gives CASSLVGQPSGNTIYF.

V is TRBV30 and J is TRBJ1-6; 9 positions match TRBD1. The V gene end was trimmed by 5 bases and the J gene end by 0 bases; junction bases not matched to a gene: 8. This CDR3 has 17 residues. Looked up from germline, CDR1 is GTSNPN and CDR2 is SVGIG (reference sequence). The CDR3 is CAWVGTGRSSYNSPLHF. In nucleotides, the CDR3 is TGTGCCTGGGTTGGGACAGGGAGGAGCTCCTATAATTCACCCCTCCACTTT.

The rearrangement joins TRBV5-6 to TRBJ2-3, with D possibly matching TRBD2 (5 bases). Looked up from germline, CDR1 is SGHDT and CDR2 is YYEEEE. Trimming shortened V by 2 bases and J by 5 bases, and 18 bases separated the two germline ends. This CDR3 comprises 16 residues. CDR3 in DNA: TGTGCCAGCAGCTTCGGGCTAGCCCCCGAAGAAGATACGCAGTATTTT. Protein product: CASSFGLAPEEDTQYF. The variable domain in full, with the rest retrieved from reference TRBV5-6 and TRBJ2-3, is DAGVTQSPTHLIKTRGQQVTLRCSPKSGHDTVSWYQQALGQGPQFIFQYYEEEERQRGNFPDRFSGHQFPNYSSELNVNALLLGDSALYLCASSFGLAPEEDTQYFGPGTRLTVL.

V is TRBV2 and J is TRBJ2-3; 10 nucleotides align to TRBD1. CDR1 is SNHLY and CDR2 is FYNNEI in the germline V gene. CDR3 length: 15 amino acids. V lost 4 bases, J lost 1 base, and 2 bases stayed unmatched. CDR3 sequence (DNA): TGTGCCAGCAGTGTTGGACAGGGGGGCACAGATACGCAGTATTTT. Translated: CASSVGQGGTDTQYF.

The CDR3 sequence: CASSRVLTGGSDTQYF. CDR3 DNA: TGTGCCAGCAGCCGCGTATTAACGGGGGGGTCCGATACGCAGTATTTT. This rearrangement joins TRBV9 to TRBJ2-3; 8 bases are a match to TRBD2. Germline CDR1 and CDR2: SGDLS and YYNGEE. The V and J ends lost 4 bases and 6 bases, in that order; junction bases with no gene match: 13. The CDR3 runs to 16 residues. Drawing the rest from reference TRBV9 and TRBJ2-3, the complete variable domain is DSGVTQTPKHLITATGQRVTLRCSPRSGDLSVYWYQQSLDQGLQFLIQYYNGEERAKGNILERFSAQQFPDLHSELNLSSLELGDSALYFCASSRVLTGGSDTQYFGPGTRLTVL.

The chain is built from TRBV19 and TRBJ1-2; D might be TRBD1 (5 bases). Trimming stripped 3 bases from V and 2 bases from J, with 16 bases between. This CDR3 region has 16 residues. In germline, CDR1 is LNHDA, CDR2 SQIVND (reference sequence). The CDR3 is CASSMRSAGLNYGYTF. The CDR3 nucleotides are TGTGCCAGTAGTATGAGGTCTGCGGGGCTAAACTATGGCTACACCTTC.